The clone carrying this TCR beta chain was counted only a few times. Its cognate antigen is unknown. Unmatched junction bases numbered 13, after V lost 0 bases and J lost 11 bases. The CDR3 length is 16 residues. Per the germline V gene, CDR1 is SGHVS and CDR2 is FNYEAQ. The sample belongs to a study of T cell repertoires in cytomegalovirus infection. Overall study results and limits: Cumulative frequency (of public TCR beta family members) identified carriers of CMV plus the relevant HLA. Dominant in the ex vivo response were TCR beta clonotypes restricted by HLA-C and specific for CMV.

TCRdb reprocessed the reads via MiXCR and lists one record per CDR3 protein. The sample yields about 740,000 distinct CDR3 sequences, 35% seen once. The TCR sequence derives from a human donor in good health (CMV status not recorded). Some clones in this sample may be carry-over from other donors' samples. V gene TRBV7-6 combines with J gene TRBJ1-2; 9 bases fit TRBD1. The sequenced material came from PBMCs. The CDR3 is CASSLASGQGNGGYTF. The CDR3 region has the DNA TGTGCCAGCAGCTTAGCGAGTGGACAGGGGAACGGTGGATACACCTTC.